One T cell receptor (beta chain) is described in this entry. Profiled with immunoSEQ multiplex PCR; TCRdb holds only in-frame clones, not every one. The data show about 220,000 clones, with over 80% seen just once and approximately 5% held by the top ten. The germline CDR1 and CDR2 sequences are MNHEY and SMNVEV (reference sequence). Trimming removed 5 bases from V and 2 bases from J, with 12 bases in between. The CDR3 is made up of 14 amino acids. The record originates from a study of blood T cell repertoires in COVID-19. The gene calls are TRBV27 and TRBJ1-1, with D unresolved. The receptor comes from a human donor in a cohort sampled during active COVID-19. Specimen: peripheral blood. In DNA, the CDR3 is TGTGCCAGCAGTCCACTAGGGATTAACACTGAAGCTTTCTTT. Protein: CASSPLGINTEAFF.